This TCR beta chain was profiled in a study of CD8 T cells in ankylosing spondylitis (dated by TCRdb to 2017 to 2019). The study in broad terms: To find TCR variants linked to disease, the study profiled T cell receptor beta repertoires in ankylosing spondylitis patients and healthy donors. In total, the full study cohort was made up of 110 or so healthy donors and 25 to 30 ankylosing spondylitis patients. Samples of peripheral blood were taken, and for ankylosing spondylitis patients, synovial fluid was collected as well. The investigation overall reported the following: A TCR beta motif made up of several highly homologous amino acid variants appeared to be characteristic of blood from ankylosing spondylitis patients. The disease-linked clones showed a CD8+ phenotype and occurred at relatively low frequencies in peripheral blood. Some motif variants were previously reported in synovial fluid and blood of reactive arthritis patients, suggesting common disease-initiation mechanisms. According to the report, matched synovial fluid samples from ankylosing spondylitis patients were significantly enriched for the disease-linked clones.

CDR1 and CDR2, per the germline V gene (reference sequence), are SEHNR and FQNEAQ. Its CDR3 holds 13 amino acids, cysteine through phenylalanine. Only CDR3 DNA remains: 39 bases, in frame from the first base. V sheds 5 bases and J sheds 7 bases, leaving 11 bases between their ends. Sequencer: Illumina HiSeq 2500. Quantitative 5'-RACE with molecular barcodes was the method used to prepare the TCR beta libraries. The authors' analysis ran thus. Disease-linked TCR variants were identified with a new computational method built on a probabilistic model of VDJ rearrangement. The raw public reads went through TCRdb reprocessing: fastp at Q25, MiXCR clone calling, in-frame beta chains kept. Each CDR3 protein appears once, grouped with its most common genes and DNA. The V and J calls follow TCRdb's processing rather than the paper's. Within this sample are 180,000 or so distinct CDR3 sequences, with around 10% of them counted one time only. 25% to 35% of the sample lies in the top ten.

This clonotype has at least ten counts. Its specific antigen is unknown. Base qualities were left out, and no much larger clone turns up one base away. The specimen was blood, either unsorted or a sorted T cell fraction (not recorded which). The receptor's source is a male donor with ankylosing spondylitis or in good health (not recorded which). The rearrangement joined TRBV7-9 to TRBJ1-4; TRBD1 is a possible D gene, resting on 5 matching bases. The nucleotides are TGTGCCAGCAGCGGCCAGGGTAGTGAAAAACTGTTTTTT. Translated, this is CASSGQGSEKLFF.